Presented here are 10 T cell receptor beta chains from one specimen sequenced in a study of blood T cell repertoires in COVID-19. Clones were read by immunoSEQ multiplex PCR, and TCRdb kept only the in-frame ones, dropping some. The table records 310,000 or so clones, roughly 87% of them present only once. The source material was PBMCs or T cells enriched from blood (not recorded which). Receptors were obtained from a woman younger than 35 who had recovered from COVID-19.

J is TRBJ2-1 and V is TRBV4-3; 9 bases map to TRBD2. The CDR3 totals 15 residues. Trimming removed 2 bases from V and 6 bases from J; junction bases left unmatched: 5. Germline V gene data show CDR1 as LGHNA and CDR2 as YSLEER. The DNA for the CDR3 is TGCGCCAGCAGCCAAATGGCTAGCGGGATCAATGAGCAGTTCTTC. Encoded protein: CASSQMASGINEQFF.

The chain has TRBV28 and TRBJ2-7, with a tentative D call TRBD1 (6 bases). The germline CDR1 and CDR2 sequences are MDHEN and SYDVKM. This CDR3 is 16 amino acids long. V was clipped by 3 bases and J by 2 bases, with 17 bases between them. The CDR3 region is CASSFSGTLVTYEQYF. The CDR3 DNA reads TGTGCCAGCAGTTTCTCCGGGACACTAGTTACCTACGAGCAGTACTTC.

V gene TRBV19 combines with J gene TRBJ1-1; D possibly corresponds to TRBD1 (5 bases). The CDR3 runs 15 residues. The V gene lost 3 bases and the J gene lost 1 base, with 12 bases spanning the gap. Germline lookup yields CDR1 LNHDA and CDR2 SQIVND (reference sequence). The DNA of the CDR3 is TGTGCCAGTAGTATTCCCTTGGGGGGGAACACTGAAGCTTTCTTT. It specifies CASSIPLGGNTEAFF.

The CDR3 sequence is CASSLVSLAWYEQYF. The CDR3 nucleotides read TGTGCCAGCAGCTTAGTTTCGCTAGCGTGGTACGAGCAGTACTTC. The rearrangement joins TRBV7-2 to TRBJ2-7; D might be TRBD2 (6 bases). CDR3 size: 15 residues. The V gene's germline CDR1 is SGHTA and CDR2 FQGNSA. V was shortened by 1 base and J by 4 bases, with 14 bases between the two germline ends.

This clone was observed a handful of times. CDR3 loop: CASSLREGKAFF. The DNA of the CDR3 is TGTGCCAGCAGTTTACGGGAGGGAAAAGCTTTCTTT. The chain uses TRBV12-3 or TRBV12-4 and TRBJ1-1; D uncertain. Trimming pared 2 bases from V and 9 bases from J, leaving 10 bases between. The CDR3 totals 12 residues.

V usage is TRBV28 and J usage is TRBJ1-5; 11 bases are a match to TRBD1. The CDR3 consists of 14 residues. V lost 5 bases to trimming and J lost 6 bases; unmatched junction nucleotides: 3. CDR1 is MDHEN, CDR2 SYDVKM, per germline. The CDR3 DNA follows: TGTGCCAGCAGTACCGGGACAGGGGGTCAGCCCCAGCATTTT. It codes for CASSTGTGGQPQHF.

The chain has TRBV18 and TRBJ1-2; 8 bases are shared with TRBD1. The CDR3 consists of 13 residues. Germline V lookup: CDR1 KGHSH, CDR2 LQKENI. V dropped 5 bases and J dropped 8; count of bases not matched to a gene: 7. The CDR3 nucleotides read TGTGCCAGCTCAGGACAGGGTGATAACGGCTACACCTTC. Protein sequence: CASSGQGDNGYTF.

The chain uses TRBV2 and TRBJ2-7; a weak D match, TRBD2 (5 bases). V lost 6 bases to trimming and J lost 7 bases, with 16 bases between them. The length of the CDR3 is 13 residues. Germline V gene data show CDR1 as SNHLY and CDR2 as FYNNEI. This chain's CDR3 is CASRGSPRGEQYF. The CDR3 DNA reads as TGTGCCAGCAGAGGATCCCCACGGGGAGAGCAGTACTTC.

This chain uses TRBV11-2 with TRBJ2-7; 10 bases are a match to TRBD2. The CDR3 has 14 amino acids. The V segment lost 1 base and the J segment 6 bases; nucleotides outside the gene matches: 3. Germline V gene lookup returns CDR1 SGHAT and CDR2 FQNNGV. The CDR3 loop reads CASSLGAGGGEQYF. The CDR3 region has the DNA TGTGCCAGCAGCTTAGGAGCGGGAGGGGGCGAGCAGTACTTC.

CDR3 region: CASSLAGSGNTIYF. The DNA for the CDR3 is TGCGCCAGCAGCTTGGCAGGCTCTGGAAACACCATATATTTT. The chain joins TRBV5-1 to TRBJ1-3; no clear D gene. The CDR3 consists of 14 residues. Germline CDR1 and CDR2: SGHRS and YFSETQ. The V end was cut by 0 bases, the J end by 0 bases, with 4 bases between.